This TCR beta chain was sequenced for a study of cytomegalovirus exposure and HLA in healthy donors (dated by TCRdb to about 2017). Regarding the study in general: According to a later analysis, one platform produced both the approximately 110 validation repertoires and the 670 or so repertoires of the first cohort. Along with the roughly 610-subject first cohort, a separate validation cohort of over a hundred different subjects was used. To predict cytomegalovirus infection status, the study combined high-throughput TCR immunosequencing, statistical association of individual TCRs with disease status, and machine learning. The study aimed to test whether signatures of past pathogen exposure could be identified by cataloging public T cell receptors.

Receptors were amplified or captured by the immunoSEQ multiplex PCR assay. In the source study's methods: A statistical classification framework was built for diagnosing cytomegalovirus status from the catalog of TCR beta chain sequences. The clones in this table, taken by TCRdb from immuneACCESS, are in-frame only. Not every clone is retained; where verified, under half of the shortfall comes from an unresolved V gene, and the cause of the rest is unknown. V and J calls and clone size are those listed in that table; D and trimming were worked out from the DNA. The sample table records tens of thousands of clones; approximately 94% of these occur just once. The top ten clonotypes cover nearly 4.5% of the sample. Reading the germline V gene gives CDR1 SGHVS and CDR2 FNYEAQ. Relative to germline, V is missing 5 bases and J is missing 3 bases, with 11 bases of the junction outside any gene match. Taken from cysteine to phenylalanine, the CDR3 has 16 residues. Only the CDR3 DNA is retained, 48 bases long and in frame from the first base.

The donors belonged to the validation cohort of under 150 subjects, which was separate from the roughly 700-subject first cohort. On this clone itself: This receptor's antigen is unknown. Base qualities are missing; no much larger clone stands one base away.

General conclusions and limits of the study: In a later analysis, TCRs clustered in the first cohort were found to also tend to co-occur in the roughly 130 validation repertoires, with 94% of cluster scores above 0. In vitro tests confirmed that a few of the cytomegalovirus-associated TCR beta chains recognize cytomegalovirus antigens. The study listed 150 to 200 TCR beta chains as associated with cytomegalovirus. It was suggested by the authors that the approach could potentially be generalized to other disease states and immunological phenotypes. Most TCR sequences were observed very rarely across donors, whereas some public TCRs were present in many individuals. A later analysis had no HLA typing for the validation cohort, so co-occurrence there was scored across all 130 or so repertoires. In both the original and validation cohorts, the classifier was reported to diagnose cytomegalovirus status with high specificity and sensitivity.

The rearrangement combines TRBV7-6 with TRBJ2-3; 7 central nucleotides agree with TRBD2. This receptor was obtained from a man in his late teens or twenties in good health and CMV-seropositive. The sequencing sample was made of PBMCs. The CDR3 loop reads CASSLLLSSGTDTQYF. The sequence in DNA is TGTGCCAGCAGCCTTCTCCTCTCTAGCGGAACAGATACGCAGTATTTT.